A selection of T cell receptor beta chains follows, all from one sample in a study of CD8 T cells in ankylosing spondylitis. TCRdb passed the 5' RACE reads through MiXCR, listing each CDR3 protein once. This table holds about 540,000 distinct CDR3 sequences, roughly 13% found once. Sequencing was carried out using blood, either unsorted or a sorted T cell fraction (not recorded which). These receptors were collected from a male donor with ankylosing spondylitis. CDR3s include the opening cysteine and the closing phenylalanine or tryptophan. Fields, in order: J gene, V gene, D gene, clone size, CDR3 DNA, CDR3 protein. D genes are given only for firm matches. Expanded clones get a size class; other rows say once, few or many, or leave the size out.

TRBJ2-3 | TRBV2 | TRBD2 | few | TGTGCCAGCTGGAGAGGGACTAGCGGGAGAGCTACGCAGTATTTT | CASWRGTSGRATQYF
TRBJ1-1 | TRBV20-1 | - | - | TGCAGTGCTCTAGAGGGGACACATGACTATTTCTTT | CSALEGTHDYFF
TRBJ2-7 | TRBV2 | TRBD2 | few | TGTGCCAGCAGCGGTGACATTTCACTAGCGGGGGCGACCTACGAGCAGTACTTC | CASSGDISLAGATYEQYF
TRBJ2-5 | TRBV29-1 | - | few | TGCAGCGTTGAAGTTCGAGGAGGGTTCCATCAAGAGACCCAGTACTTC | CSVEVRGGFHQETQYF
TRBJ1-5 | TRBV28 | - | many | TGTGCCAGCAGGTCGGTCGGGGGAAGCAATCAGCCCCAGCATTTT | CASRSVGGSNQPQHF
TRBJ2-1 | TRBV11-2 | TRBD2 | - | TGTGCCAGCAACCCTAGCGGGGGGGACAATGAGCAGTTCTTC | CASNPSGGDNEQFF
TRBJ1-4 | TRBV4-2 | TRBD1 | - | TGTGCCAGCAGCCCCCTCGGGACAGATAATGAAAAACTGTTTTTT | CASSPLGTDNEKLFF
TRBJ2-3 | TRBV20-1 | TRBD2 | few | TGCAGTGCTAGGGGACTAGAGATATGGGATACGCAGTATTTT | CSARGLEIWDTQYF
TRBJ2-1 | TRBV18 | - | - | TGTGCCAGCTCACCACCGCCATGGGCCCCAGAGTCGAGTGAGCAGTTCTTC | CASSPPPWAPESSEQFF
TRBJ1-6 | TRBV7-2 | TRBD1 | - | TGTGCCAGCAGCTTAGAACAGGGGGCGAGCCTCCACTTT | CASSLEQGASLHF
TRBJ2-3 | TRBV12-3/TRBV12-4 | - | many | TGTGCCAGCTCAACAGGGAGGACAGATACGCAGTATTTT | CASSTGRTDTQYF
TRBJ1-5 | TRBV19 | - | - | TGTGCCAGTACCTCGGGACCGCACTTTAGGGAGCCCCAGCATTTT | CASTSGPHFREPQHF
TRBJ2-5 | TRBV12-3/TRBV12-4 | - | many | TGTGCCAGCAGTTTTGCCGAGGAGACCCAGTACTTC | CASSFAEETQYF
TRBJ2-1 | TRBV18 | - | many | TGTGCCAGCTCATCCCTGGGCCAGGGGATGAATGAGCAGTTCTTC | CASSSLGQGMNEQFF
TRBJ2-3 | TRBV20-1 | TRBD2 | - | TGCAGTGCCGCTAGCGGGGGGCCTAGCACAGATACGCAGTATTTT | CSAASGGPSTDTQYF
TRBJ2-1 | TRBV11-2 | - | few | TGTGCCAGCAGCTTAGTCGACTTGGAGCAGTTCTTC | CASSLVDLEQFF
TRBJ2-1 | TRBV12-3/TRBV12-4 | TRBD2 | many | TGTGCCAGCAGTCCCCTAGCGGGAGGGTTGGTAAATGAGCAGTTCTTC | CASSPLAGGLVNEQFF
TRBJ2-2 | TRBV20-1 | TRBD2 | - | TGCAGTGCGACGAGCGGGGATCAAGGCGGGGAGCTGTTTTTT | CSATSGDQGGELFF
TRBJ2-7 | TRBV20-1 | - | - | TGCAGTGCTAGAGATAACGGGGACGCTTATGACGAGCAGTACTTC | CSARDNGDAYDEQYF
TRBJ2-5 | TRBV24-1 | TRBD1 | - | TGTGCCACCAGTGATATCGGACAGGGTATCGAGACCCAGTACTTC | CATSDIGQGIETQYF
TRBJ2-3 | TRBV20-1 | - | many | TGCAGTGCAAGGCCCCTAGCAGGGGCGGCTGATACGCAGTATTTT | CSARPLAGAADTQYF
TRBJ1-3 | TRBV5-6 | - | - | TGTGCCAGCAGCTTCGCCCAGAGCGGAAACACCATATATTTT | CASSFAQSGNTIYF
TRBJ2-7 | TRBV29-1 | TRBD1 | - | TGCAGCGTTGTACGGACAGGGGACGAGCAGTACTTC | CSVVRTGDEQYF
TRBJ2-5 | TRBV20-1 | TRBD2 | many | TGCAGTGCGGGGACTAGCGGGAGGTCCGAGACCCAGTACTTC | CSAGTSGRSETQYF
TRBJ2-3 | TRBV9 | - | - | TGTGCCAGCAGTTCGGTCAGTCTGACAGATACGCAGTATTTT | CASSSVSLTDTQYF
TRBJ1-5 | TRBV19 | - | few | TGTGCCAGTAGACCGGGCTACAGCAATCAGCCCCAGCATTTT | CASRPGYSNQPQHF
TRBJ1-2 | TRBV4-1 | - | many | TGCGCCAGCAGCCAAGATCCGGGGCCCTCAGGATATGGCTACACCTTC | CASSQDPGPSGYGYTF
TRBJ2-1 | TRBV7-6 | - | - | TGTGCCAGCAGCTTACAACCCGCCAGTGAGCAGTTCTTC | CASSLQPASEQFF
TRBJ2-3 | TRBV7-2 | - | - | TGTGCCAGCAGCTTAGTTGACCCTCCCATTTTT | CASSLVDPPIF
TRBJ2-1 | TRBV5-6 | - | - | TGTGCCAGCAGCTTGGGTACAGGGATTGGTGAGCAGTTCTTC | CASSLGTGIGEQFF
TRBJ2-3 | TRBV5-6 | - | - | TGTGCCAGCAGAGGACTGGCGGGATCCTATACGCAGTATTTT | CASRGLAGSYTQYF
TRBJ2-7 | TRBV20-1 | - | many | TGCAGTGCTAGGGGCAGCTCTTCCTACGAGCAGTACTTC | CSARGSSSYEQYF
TRBJ1-1 | TRBV20-1 | - | few | TGCAGTGCTAGAGATGCGGGACTTACTGAAGCTTTCTTT | CSARDAGLTEAFF
TRBJ2-5 | TRBV6-6 | - | - | TGTGCCAGCCGGGTTGGAGAGACCCAGTACTTC | CASRVGETQYF
TRBJ1-5 | TRBV4-2 | - | - | TGTGCCAGCAGCCAAGATTTGTCCCAGTTTGGAGGATATCAGCCCCAGCATTTT | CASSQDLSQFGGYQPQHF
TRBJ1-1 | TRBV20-1 | TRBD1 | few | TGCAGTGCTAGGAGGGGGCGCTGGACTGAAGCTTTCTTT | CSARRGRWTEAFF